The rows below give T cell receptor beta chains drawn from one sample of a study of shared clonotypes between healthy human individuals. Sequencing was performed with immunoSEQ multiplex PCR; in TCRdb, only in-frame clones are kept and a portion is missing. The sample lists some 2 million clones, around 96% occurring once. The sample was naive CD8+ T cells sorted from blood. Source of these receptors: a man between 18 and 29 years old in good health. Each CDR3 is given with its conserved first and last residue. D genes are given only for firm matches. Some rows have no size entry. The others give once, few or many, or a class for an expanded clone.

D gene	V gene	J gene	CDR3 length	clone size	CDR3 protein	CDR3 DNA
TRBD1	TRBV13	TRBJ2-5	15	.	CASSRHGTAKETQYF	TGTGCCAGCAGCCGTCATGGGACAGCCAAAGAGACCCAGTACTTC
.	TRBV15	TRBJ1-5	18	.	CATSRPSSGPVTGQPQHF	TGTGCCACCAGCAGACCCTCGAGTGGGCCTGTAACGGGTCAGCCCCAGCATTTT
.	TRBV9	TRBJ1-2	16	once	CASSVARQGVSGGYTF	TGTGCCAGCAGCGTAGCCCGGCAGGGCGTATCCGGTGGCTACACCTTC
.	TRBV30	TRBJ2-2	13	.	CAWGPSGTGELFF	TGTGCCTGGGGGCCCTCAGGAACCGGGGAGCTGTTTTTT
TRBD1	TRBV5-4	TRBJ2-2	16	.	CASSLLGQGSTGELFF	TGTGCCAGCAGCTTGTTGGGACAGGGGAGCACCGGGGAGCTGTTTTTT
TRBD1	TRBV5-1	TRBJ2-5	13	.	CASSSGGSETQYF	TGCGCCAGCAGCTCAGGGGGCTCGGAGACCCAGTACTTC
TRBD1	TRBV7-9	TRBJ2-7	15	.	CASSLRQGSGYEQYF	TGTGCCAGCAGCTTAAGACAGGGTAGTGGATACGAGCAGTACTTC
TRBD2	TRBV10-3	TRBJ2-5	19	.	CAISGTLREAHLYQETQYF	TGTGCCATCAGTGGAACTTTGCGGGAGGCCCACTTGTACCAAGAGACCCAGTACTTC
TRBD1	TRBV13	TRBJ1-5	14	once	CASSMGQGNQPQHF	TGTGCCAGCAGCATGGGACAGGGGAATCAGCCCCAGCATTTT
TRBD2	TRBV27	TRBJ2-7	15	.	CASSLSAGGSYEQYF	TGTGCCAGCAGTTTATCAGCGGGAGGGTCCTACGAGCAGTACTTC
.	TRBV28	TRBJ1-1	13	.	CASSLGEGTEAFF	TGTGCCAGCAGTTTGGGTGAGGGCACTGAAGCTTTCTTT
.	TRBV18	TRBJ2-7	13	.	CASSPRGSYEQYF	TGTGCCAGCTCACCACGGGGATCCTACGAGCAGTACTTC
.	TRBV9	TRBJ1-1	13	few	CASSVGGRTEAFF	TGTGCCAGCAGCGTAGGAGGGCGGACTGAAGCTTTCTTT
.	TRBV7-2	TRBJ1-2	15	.	CASSFPGQVNYGYTF	TGTGCCAGCAGCTTCCCGGGACAAGTAAACTATGGCTACACCTTC
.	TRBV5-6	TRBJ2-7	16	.	CASSYATGTDPYEQYF	TGTGCCAGCAGCTACGCTACCGGGACCGACCCCTACGAGCAGTACTTC
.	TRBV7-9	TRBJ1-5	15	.	CASSLGPGRDQPQHF	TGTGCCAGCAGCTTAGGCCCAGGGAGAGATCAGCCCCAGCATTTT